Listed here are 2 T cell receptor beta chains from one sample, sequenced in a study of blood T cell repertoires in COVID-19 (dated by TCRdb to the early 2020s). The library relied on the immunoSEQ multiplex PCR assay. This immuneACCESS table, as held by TCRdb, lists in-frame sequences with V and J called but not all clones. Of the missing ones, under half trace to an unresolved V gene in checked studies; the others have no known cause. In all, the sample holds some 50,000 clones, and just under 90% of those were seen once. The top ten hold approximately 3.8% of the sample. Sequencing input: peripheral blood. Receptors originate from a man between 45 and 60 years old with acute or convalescent COVID-19.

The rearrangement joins TRBV11-2 to TRBJ2-1; a possible D gene is TRBD1 (6 bases). The V and J ends lost 4 bases and 7 bases respectively, with 11 bases between them. Germline V lookup: CDR1 SGHAT, CDR2 FQNNGV. This CDR3 region has 13 residues. Here the CDR3 DNA reads TGTGCCAGCAGCTCTCCCACAGGGAATGAGCAGTTCTTC. Translation gives CASSSPTGNEQFF. Drawing the rest from reference TRBV11-2 and TRBJ2-1, the complete variable domain is EAGVAQSPRYKIIEKRQSVAFWCNPISGHATLYWYQQILGQGPKLLIQFQNNGVVDDSQLPKDRFSAERLKGVDSTLKIQPAKLEDSAVYLCASSSPTGNEQFFGPGTRLTVL.

The rearrangement uses TRBV12-3 or TRBV12-4 and TRBJ1-1; no firm D call. The CDR3 spans 13 residues. Trimming cost V 3 bases and J 1 base, with 6 bases left between them. This CDR3 reads CASSLRQNTEAFF. As DNA, the CDR3 is TGTGCCAGCAGTTTGAGGCAGAACACTGAAGCTTTCTTT.